The 20 T cell receptor beta chains presented below share a single source sample, sequenced in a study of radiation and T cells in renal cell carcinoma. Assay: immunoSEQ multiplex PCR; the TCRdb copy retains only in-frame clones and omits some. The data hold about 49,000 clones, with 65% to 90% observed a single time. The time point here: baseline pretreatment blood. The treatment here: 15 Gy SBRT to primary tumor, nephrectomy 4 weeks later. Sequenced here: blood, sampled from a patient whose treatment included radiotherapy and nephrectomy. The receptor source for this set is a woman between 65 and 79 years old with renal cell carcinoma.

The genes are TRBV7-9 and TRBJ2-1; TRBD2 matches at 8 bases. The ends lost 0 bases at V and 6 bases at J; junction bases unmatched: 1. CDR3 length: 14 residues. CDR1 is SEHNR, CDR2 FQNEAQ, per germline (reference sequence). CDR3 in amino acids: CASSLASGTNEQFF. The CDR3 region has the DNA TGTGCCAGCAGCTTAGCTAGCGGGACCAATGAGCAGTTCTTC.

The CDR3 loop reads CASSTTSIRGGMEGYTF. The CDR3 nucleotides are TGTGCCAGCAGTACTACCTCTATCAGGGGAGGTATGGAAGGCTACACCTTC. The gene calls are TRBV28 and TRBJ1-2; maybe TRBD1 (6 bases). Trimming pared 5 bases from V and 8 bases from J, leaving 27 bases between. There are 17 residues in the CDR3. Germline-derived CDR1 and CDR2 are MDHEN and SYDVKM.

The gene calls are TRBV4-1 and TRBJ2-5; possible D gene TRBD2, 5 bases. Trimming removed 5 bases at V and 6 bases at J, with 16 bases between. The V gene's germline CDR1 is MGHRA and CDR2 YSYEKL. The CDR3 has 14 residues. DNA for the CDR3: TGCGCCAGCAGCACTTCCACTAGTGAAAAGACCCAGTACTTC. This gives the protein CASSTSTSEKTQYF.

The chain employs TRBV6-5 and TRBJ2-1, with TRBD1 matching over 11 bases. J lost 8 bases, V lost 4 bases, and 4 bases had no gene match. The CDR3 contains 14 residues. Germline V gives CDR1 MNHEY, CDR2 SVGAGI. CDR3 coding DNA: TGTGCCAGCAGTTGGACAGGGGGCGCGGATGAGCAGTTCTTC. Residues: CASSWTGGADEQFF.

The J gene is TRBJ2-5, the V gene TRBV7-2; D is possibly TRBD2 (6 bases). Germline CDR1 SGHTA, CDR2 FQGNSA. The V and J ends lost 2 bases and 5 bases respectively, with 9 bases between them. The CDR3 loop spans 13 amino acids. Here the CDR3 reads CASSLLDYETQYF. The CDR3 region has the DNA TGTGCCAGCAGCTTATTGGACTACGAGACCCAGTACTTC.

The chain couples TRBV6-1 to TRBJ2-2; D gene ambiguous. V dropped 0 bases and J dropped 6 bases, with 8 bases sitting between them. CDR3 length: 14 amino acids. Germline V gene data show CDR1 as MNHNS and CDR2 as SASEGT. Here the CDR3 DNA reads TGTGCCAGCAGTGAAGCATTCGGTTCCGGGGAGCTGTTTTTT. It yields the protein CASSEAFGSGELFF.

The V call is TRBV10-3, the J call TRBJ1-4; D is perhaps TRBD1 (5 bases). V was trimmed by 0 bases and J by 7 bases, leaving 9 bases between them. Germline V gene lookup returns CDR1 ENHRY and CDR2 SYGVKD. The CDR3 runs to 14 residues. CDR3 bases: TGTGCCATCAGTGAGTCGCCAGGGTCTGAAAAACTGTTTTTT. This codes for CAISESPGSEKLFF.

The genes are TRBV7-2 and TRBJ2-7; D is possibly TRBD1 or TRBD2 (6 bases each). The CDR3 runs to 16 residues. Germline V CDR1 and CDR2: SGHTA, FQGNSA. V shed 4 bases and J shed 7 bases, with 23 bases lying between them. Written as DNA, the CDR3 is TGTGCCAGCAGCTCGGGGGCACTAGGCGAGTTTTTTGAGCAGTACTTC. Translation: CASSSGALGEFFEQYF.

The rearrangement links TRBV7-9 to TRBJ2-7, with 8 positions matching TRBD1. Germline V gene data show CDR1 as SEHNR and CDR2 as FQNEAQ (reference sequence). CDR3 length equals 15 residues. After removal of 4 bases from V and 1 base from J, the junction contained 6 bases not matched to a gene. As DNA, the CDR3 is TGTGCCAGCAGCTCCCGGGACAGGAATTCCTACGAGCAGTACTTC. Translating it yields CASSSRDRNSYEQYF.

The J gene is TRBJ2-1, the V gene TRBV6-1, with 7 bases fitting TRBD1. Looked up from germline, CDR1 is MNHNS and CDR2 is SASEGT. The CDR3 totals 11 residues. Unmatched junction bases numbered 8, after V lost 6 bases and J lost 15 bases. The CDR3 loop is CASSQGQVGFF. In nucleotides, the CDR3 is TGTGCCAGCAGCCAAGGACAGGTAGGGTTCTTC.

CDR3: CAIRPGQRNTGELFF. The CDR3 DNA reads as TGTGCCATCAGGCCGGGACAGCGAAACACCGGGGAGCTGTTTTTT. The V gene is TRBV10-3, the J gene TRBJ2-2, with 7 bases identical to TRBD1. J was trimmed by 2 bases and V by 6 bases; bases with no gene match: 6. In germline, CDR1 is ENHRY, CDR2 SYGVKD. This CDR3 spans 15 amino acids.

The CDR3, as DNA: TGTGCCACCTCAGCGGACACTGAAGCTTTCTTT. Protein sequence: CATSADTEAFF. The chain employs TRBV10-3 and TRBJ1-1; the D is unclear. Germline values: CDR1 ENHRY, CDR2 SYGVKD. The V end lost 10 bases, the J end lost 3 bases, and 9 bases lay between the germline ends. The CDR3 is 11 amino acids.

The rearrangement joins TRBV4-2 to TRBJ2-5; D is unresolved. The DNA matches TRBJ2-7 better at its end, which makes the J call doubtful. Per germline, CDR1 LGHNA and CDR2 YNFKEQ. The CDR3 totals 15 residues. CDR3 in DNA: TGTGCCAGCAGCCAAAACCAGGAGAGCTCCTACGAGCAGTACTTC. Protein: CASSQNQESSYEQYF.

V is TRBV5-4 and J is TRBJ1-2, with 9 bases fitting TRBD1. J lost 6 bases, V lost 4 bases, and 1 base had no gene match. CDR1 is SGHNT and CDR2 is YYREEE in the germline V gene (reference sequence). The CDR3 runs to 12 residues. The CDR3 here is CASSRDRDGYTF. CDR3 nucleotide sequence: TGTGCCAGCAGCCGGGACAGGGATGGCTACACCTTC.

The chain joins TRBV29-1 to TRBJ2-7; 10 nucleotides match TRBD1. V lost 4 bases and J lost 4; bases outside the gene matches: 4. There are 13 residues in the CDR3. The germline gives CDR1 SQVTM, CDR2 ANQGSEA. The CDR3 DNA reads TGCAGCGTTGTTAGGGACAGGGGATACGAGCAGTACTTC. It encodes CSVVRDRGYEQYF.

The chain combines TRBV19 with TRBJ2-2; D ambiguous. V gave up 3 bases and J gave up 1 base, with 12 bases separating them. The CDR3 is 16 amino acids. Per germline, CDR1 LNHDA and CDR2 SQIVND (reference sequence). Here the CDR3 DNA reads TGTGCCAGTAGTATGTTCGGCAGGAAGAACACCGGGGAGCTGTTTTTT. This sequence encodes CASSMFGRKNTGELFF.

This clone appeared once. The chain links TRBV6-1 to TRBJ2-5; D possibly uses TRBD1 or TRBD2 (5 bases each). Germline V gene lookup returns CDR1 MNHNS and CDR2 SASEGT. The CDR3 is 13 amino acids. V was shortened by 5 bases and J by 5 bases, with 12 bases between the two germline ends. The CDR3 is CASSPRGGETQYF. The CDR3 coding sequence is TGTGCCAGCAGTCCCCGGGGCGGGGAGACCCAGTACTTC.

A word on this clone: The same CDR3 arises from other DNA sequences in this sample as well. The J gene is TRBJ2-5, the V gene TRBV5-1; D may be TRBD1 or TRBD2 (6 bases each). Trimming shortened V by 2 bases and J by 2 bases, and 10 bases separated the two germline ends. Germline CDR1 reads SGHRS; CDR2 reads YFSETQ. This CDR3 contains 14 residues. CDR3 nucleotides: TGCGCCAGCAGCTTACAAGGGGGGCAAGAGACCCAGTACTTC. Protein: CASSLQGGQETQYF.

This clone was picked up one time. This chain uses TRBV7-9 with TRBJ2-1; TRBD1 aligns across 7 bases. The V and J ends lost 1 base and 4 bases, in that order; junction bases with no gene match: 7. Germline CDR1 SEHNR, CDR2 FQNEAQ (reference sequence). This CDR3 spans 16 amino acids. CDR3 DNA sequence: TGTGCCAGCAGCTTAGGAGGGGGCGGTATATACAATGAGCAGTTCTTC. It encodes CASSLGGGGIYNEQFF.

This clone was recorded only once. The chain links TRBV27 to TRBJ1-1; possibly TRBD1 for D (6 bases). The CDR3 loop spans 16 amino acids. V was shortened by 2 bases and J by 0 bases, with 13 bases between the two germline ends. Germline CDR1 is MNHEY and CDR2 is SMNVEV (reference sequence). The CDR3 bases are TGTGCCAGCAGTTTAGAGTCGGGGGCGGTGAACACTGAAGCTTTCTTT. It specifies CASSLESGAVNTEAFF.